This T cell receptor (beta chain) was observed in a study of cytomegalovirus exposure and HLA in healthy donors. Study overall: A prior study identified 110 million or so unique TCR beta sequences from 200 million or so T cells. Whole-study findings and limits: The CMV antigen specificity of a few CMV-associated chains was confirmed through in vitro analysis. A previous analysis found most TCR beta V segments productive roughly 87% or roughly 30% of the time. At a 0.05 false discovery rate, a later analysis found approximately 15,000 TCR beta sequences to be associated with HLA alleles.

The PCR used 60 Vbeta and 13 Jbeta primers. Profiling relied on immunoSEQ multiplex PCR, and the TCRdb table lists in-frame clones only, not all of them. The data show approximately 150,000 clones, with more than 70% seen just once and approximately 10% held by the top ten. Trimming took off 3 bases at V and 3 bases at J, with 6 bases between the two ends. The CDR3 has 12 residues. Germline assignment: CDR1 SEHNR and CDR2 FQNEAQ (reference sequence). This clone was detected only once. Its antigen is undetermined. This clonotype was sampled from a man aged 18 to 29 in good health and CMV-seropositive. J is TRBJ2-7 and V is TRBV7-9; D remains ambiguous. Sequencing was carried out using PBMCs. CDR3 in DNA: TGTGCCAGCAGCTTTGGTAGCTACGAGCAGTACTTC. Its protein is CASSFGSYEQYF.